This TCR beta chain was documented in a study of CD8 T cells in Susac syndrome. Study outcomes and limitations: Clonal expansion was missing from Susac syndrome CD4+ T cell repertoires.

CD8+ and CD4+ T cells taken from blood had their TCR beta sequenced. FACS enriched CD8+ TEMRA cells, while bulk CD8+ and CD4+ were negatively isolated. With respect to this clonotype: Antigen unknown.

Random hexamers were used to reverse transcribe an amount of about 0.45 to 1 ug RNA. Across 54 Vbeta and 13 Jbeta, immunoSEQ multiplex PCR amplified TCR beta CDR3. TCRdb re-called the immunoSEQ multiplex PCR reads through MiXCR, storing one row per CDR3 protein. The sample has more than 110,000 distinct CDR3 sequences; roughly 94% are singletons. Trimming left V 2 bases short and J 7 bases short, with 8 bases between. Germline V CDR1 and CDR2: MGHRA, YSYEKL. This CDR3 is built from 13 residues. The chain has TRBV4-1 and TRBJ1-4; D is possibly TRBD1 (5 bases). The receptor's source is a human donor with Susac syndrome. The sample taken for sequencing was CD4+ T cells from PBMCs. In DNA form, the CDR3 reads TGCGCCAGCAGCCAATTCAGGGCTGAAAAACTGTTTTTT. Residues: CASSQFRAEKLFF.